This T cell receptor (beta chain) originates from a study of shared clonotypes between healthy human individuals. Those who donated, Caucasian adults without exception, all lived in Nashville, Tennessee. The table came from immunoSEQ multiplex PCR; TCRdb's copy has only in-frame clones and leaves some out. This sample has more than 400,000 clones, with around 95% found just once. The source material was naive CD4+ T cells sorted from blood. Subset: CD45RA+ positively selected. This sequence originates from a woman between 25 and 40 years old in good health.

As DNA, the CDR3 is TGTGCCAGCAGCTTCTTCGGGAGACAGGGGAACGAGCAGTACTTC. Residues: CASSFFGRQGNEQYF. J is TRBJ2-7 and V is TRBV7-2, with 8 nucleotides matching TRBD1. This CDR3 contains 15 residues. Germline V gene sequence: CDR1 SGHTA, CDR2 FQGNSA. J was trimmed by 5 bases and V by 3 bases; bases with no gene match: 9.